A selection of T cell receptor beta chains follows, all from one sample in a study of cytomegalovirus exposure and HLA in healthy donors. TCRdb's table, derived via immunoSEQ multiplex PCR, lists solely in-frame clones and lacks some. The data show fewer than 200,000 clones, around 86% seen once. Sequencing used PBMCs. These receptors were taken from a male donor in good health and CMV-seronegative. The CDR3 runs from the conserved cysteine through the conserved F or W. The order of the fields is J gene, clone size, D gene, V gene, CDR3 length, CDR3 protein, CDR3 DNA. D genes are given only for firm matches. The size field is filled for only some rows; it gives once, few, many or a size class.

>TRBJ2-7|.|TRBD1|TRBV7-9|16
CASSSSNRDSLYEQYF
TGTGCCAGCAGTTCCTCAAACCGGGACAGCCTATACGAGCAGTACTTC
>TRBJ2-3|once|.|TRBV11-2|17
CASSFHRGGPRTDTQYF
TGTGCCAGCAGCTTCCATCGCGGGGGCCCCCGCACAGATACGCAGTATTTT
>TRBJ2-7|once|TRBD1|TRBV6-5|15
CASRLAGTENYEQYF
TGTGCCAGCAGACTTGCCGGGACAGAGAATTACGAGCAGTACTTC
>TRBJ2-1|.|.|TRBV5-4|11
CASSLTNEQFF
TGTGCCAGCAGCCTAACGAATGAGCAGTTCTTC
>TRBJ1-4|.|.|TRBV18|16
CASSPNTGTNNEKLFF
TGTGCCAGCTCACCAAATACCGGGACAAATAATGAAAAACTGTTTTTT
>TRBJ1-1|.|.|TRBV27|16
CASSLTLGEMNTEAFF
TGTGCCAGCAGTTTAACCCTTGGGGAGATGAACACTGAAGCTTTCTTT
>TRBJ1-5|.|.|TRBV27|14
CASSLLGAGQPQHF
TGTGCCAGCAGTTTATTGGGGGCGGGTCAGCCCCAGCATTTT
>TRBJ2-3|.|TRBD2|TRBV5-1|19
CASSLLGLAGGHSTDTQYF
TGCGCCAGCAGCTTGTTGGGTCTAGCGGGGGGCCATAGCACAGATACGCAGTATTTT
>TRBJ1-5|few|.|TRBV28|14
CASSVIHAYQPQHF
TGTGCCAGCAGCGTTATTCATGCGTATCAGCCCCAGCATTTT
>TRBJ1-1|.|.|TRBV29-1|13
CSVRRDSNTEAFF
TGCAGCGTGCGCCGGGACTCTAACACTGAAGCTTTCTTT
>TRBJ1-1|.|.|TRBV7-8|15
CASSLARRVSTEAFF
TGTGCCAGCAGCTTAGCACGGCGGGTGAGCACTGAAGCTTTCTTT
>TRBJ2-1|.|.|TRBV5-1|16
CASSPGVGALQWQQFF
TGCGCCAGCAGCCCCGGTGTGGGGGCCCTACAATGGCAGCAGTTCTTC
>TRBJ2-1|few|.|TRBV5-1|15
CASSLDGGSYNEQFF
TGCGCCAGCAGCTTGGACGGGGGCTCCTACAATGAGCAGTTCTTC
>TRBJ1-5|few|TRBD1|TRBV2|16
CASSRDSRYSNQPQHF
TGTGCCAGCAGTAGGGACAGTCGTTATAGCAATCAGCCCCAGCATTTT
>TRBJ1-2|.|TRBD1|TRBV19|14
CASSSRQGNYGYTF
TGTGCCAGTAGTTCGCGACAGGGCAACTATGGCTACACCTTC
>TRBJ2-7|.|TRBD1|TRBV7-9|16
CASSSSPGQGFYEQYF
TGTGCCAGCAGCTCTTCACCGGGACAGGGCTTCTACGAGCAGTACTTC
>TRBJ1-2|.|.|TRBV5-1|16
CASSPGRRGSNYGYTF
TGCGCCAGCAGTCCGGGACGGAGGGGTTCTAACTATGGCTACACCTTC
>TRBJ1-1|once|.|TRBV7-9|14
CASSLGTANTEAFF
TGTGCCAGCAGCTTAGGGACAGCGAACACTGAAGCTTTCTTT
>TRBJ1-5|.|.|TRBV6-6|12
CASSLPVQPQHF
TGTGCCAGCAGCCTGCCAGTGCAGCCCCAGCATTTT
>TRBJ2-7|.|.|TRBV4-1|16
CASSQDGTGNFYEQYF
TGCGCCAGCAGCCAAGATGGAACAGGGAATTTCTACGAGCAGTACTTC
>TRBJ2-7|.|.|TRBV5-1|13
CASSTGQSYEQYF
TGCGCCAGCAGCACCGGACAGTCCTACGAGCAGTACTTC
>TRBJ1-5|.|TRBD1|TRBV19|15
CASSTRGTGSSPQHF
TGTGCCAGTAGTACCAGAGGGACAGGTTCATCTCCCCAGCATTTT
>TRBJ2-3|.|.|TRBV6-4|16
CASSDSARSSTDTQYF
TGTGCCAGCAGTGACTCAGCCCGGTCTAGCACAGATACGCAGTATTTT
>TRBJ1-5|.|.|TRBV10-3|14
CAISSSGLDQPQHF
.
>TRBJ2-6|.|.|TRBV19|18
CASSIDSDTRAGANVLTF
TGTGCCAGTAGTATAGATAGCGATACGAGGGCTGGGGCCAACGTCCTGACTTTC
>TRBJ2-3|.|TRBD2|TRBV7-2|15
CASSLTSGETDTQYF
TGTGCCAGCAGCCTGACTAGCGGGGAAACAGATACGCAGTATTTT
>TRBJ2-7|.|.|TRBV7-2|14
CASSLGRDSYKQYF
TGTGCCAGCAGCTTAGGGCGGGACAGCTACAAGCAGTACTTC
>TRBJ2-5|.|TRBD1|TRBV27|15
CASSLLGTGLGTQYF
TGTGCCAGCAGTTTATTGGGGACAGGGCTGGGGACCCAGTACTTC
>TRBJ1-2|.|.|TRBV19|14
CASSMVGGNYGYTF
TGTGCCAGTAGTATGGTCGGCGGAAACTATGGCTACACCTTC
>TRBJ2-3|.|TRBD1|TRBV5-6|15
CASSKTGHFQDTQYF
TGTGCCAGCAGTAAGACAGGGCATTTCCAAGATACGCAGTATTTT
>TRBJ1-5|few|TRBD1|TRBV12-5|15
CASGTGQGTGQPQHF
TGTGCTAGTGGCACGGGACAGGGAACTGGTCAGCCCCAGCATTTT
>TRBJ1-3|.|.|TRBV10-3|14
CAISSGISGNTIYF
TGTGCCATCAGCTCAGGAATCTCTGGAAACACCATATATTTT
>TRBJ2-5|.|TRBD1|TRBV29-1|12
CSVAGQWQTQYF
TGCAGCGTTGCGGGACAGTGGCAGACCCAGTACTTC
>TRBJ2-2|.|.|TRBV4-2|15
CASSQGDRSTGELFF
TGTGCCAGCAGCCAAGGCGACAGGTCCACCGGGGAGCTGTTTTTT
>TRBJ2-7|.|TRBD1|TRBV9|14
CASSPGTGIYEQYF
TGTGCCAGCAGCCCCGGGACAGGGATATACGAGCAGTACTTC
>TRBJ2-5|.|.|TRBV7-2|14
CASSFSQTGETQYF
TGTGCCAGCAGCTTTTCACAAACGGGGGAGACCCAGTACTTC
>TRBJ1-2|.|.|TRBV13|15
CASSSQQGAAYGYTF
TGTGCCAGCAGCTCACAGCAGGGCGCGGCCTATGGCTACACCTTC
>TRBJ1-3|.|.|TRBV6-1|14
CASTDWSSGNTIYF
TGTGCCAGCACCGACTGGAGCTCTGGAAACACCATATATTTT
>TRBJ2-5|.|.|TRBV5-4|14
CASSLRQGSETQYF
TGTGCCAGCAGCTTGCGGCAGGGCTCAGAGACCCAGTACTTC
>TRBJ2-1|.|.|TRBV4-1|13
CASSQEGLSEQFF
TGCGCCAGCAGCCAGGAGGGCCTCAGTGAGCAGTTCTTC
>TRBJ1-4|.|TRBD1|TRBV19|13
CATRQGGPEKLFF
TGTGCCACACGACAGGGAGGCCCTGAAAAACTGTTTTTT
>TRBJ2-7|once|TRBD2|TRBV11-3|14
CASSDRTSGGKQYF
TGTGCCAGCAGCGATAGGACTAGCGGGGGGAAGCAGTACTTC
>TRBJ1-1|.|TRBD1|TRBV4-3|14
CASSLRQGYTEAFF
TGCGCCAGCAGCCTAAGACAGGGTTACACTGAAGCTTTCTTT
>TRBJ1-5|.|.|TRBV5-1|15
CASSLVGDINQPQHF
TGCGCCAGCAGCTTGGTAGGGGACATCAATCAGCCCCAGCATTTT
>TRBJ1-5|.|.|TRBV5-1|15
CASRLDPGGNQPQHF
TGCGCCAGCAGGTTAGACCCTGGAGGGAACCAGCCCCAGCATTTT
>TRBJ1-2|.|TRBD1|TRBV5-5|15
CASSWDSNSLYGYTF
TGTGCCAGCAGCTGGGACAGCAACTCTCTCTATGGCTACACCTTC
>TRBJ1-1|.|.|TRBV30|13
CAWQRGRATEAFF
TGTGCCTGGCAACGGGGTCGGGCGACTGAAGCTTTCTTT
>TRBJ1-4|.|.|TRBV27|14
CASSLLGRGEKLFF
TGTGCCAGCAGTTTACTTGGAAGAGGGGAAAAACTGTTTTTT
>TRBJ1-2|once|.|TRBV10-3|15
CAISESHELGYGYTF
TGTGCCATCAGTGAGTCTCACGAACTAGGCTATGGCTACACCTTC
>TRBJ2-1|.|.|TRBV4-1|17
CASSQRPRGLYGDEQFF
TGCGCCAGCAGCCAGCGGCCCCGGGGTCTTTATGGGGATGAGCAGTTCTTC
>TRBJ1-5|.|.|TRBV7-8|14
CASSWTDSNQPQHF
TGTGCCAGCAGCTGGACAGATAGCAATCAGCCCCAGCATTTT
>TRBJ1-1|.|TRBD1|TRBV15|15
CATSRGGQLNTEAFF
TGTGCCACCAGCCGAGGGGGACAGTTGAACACTGAAGCTTTCTTT
>TRBJ1-2|.|TRBD1|TRBV9|15
CASSARTGYGYGYTF
TGTGCCAGCAGCGCGAGGACAGGGTATGGCTATGGCTACACCTTC
>TRBJ2-5|.|TRBD2|TRBV5-1|16
CASSLNGGTTQETQYF
TGCGCCAGCAGCTTGAACGGCGGGACTACACAAGAGACCCAGTACTTC